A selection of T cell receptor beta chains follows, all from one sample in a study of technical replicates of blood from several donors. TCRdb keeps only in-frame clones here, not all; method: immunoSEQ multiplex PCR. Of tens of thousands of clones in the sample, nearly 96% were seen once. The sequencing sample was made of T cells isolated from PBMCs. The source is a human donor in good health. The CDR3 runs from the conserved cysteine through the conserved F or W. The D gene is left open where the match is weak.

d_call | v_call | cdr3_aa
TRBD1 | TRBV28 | CASLDRSNQPQHF
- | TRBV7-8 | CASSLVTVYYEQYF
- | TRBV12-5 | CASGRGSTGYTEAFF
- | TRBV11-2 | CASSLDSGLAMNEQYF
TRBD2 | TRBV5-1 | CASSLVLAGAYEQYF
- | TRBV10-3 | CAISEEGGKNYEQYF
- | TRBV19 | CASSSSAGLNQPQHF
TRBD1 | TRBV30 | CARGQGTEAFF
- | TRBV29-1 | CSVSRGSEQYF
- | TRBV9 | CASSVGQGPLYEQYF
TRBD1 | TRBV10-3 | CATRLDRVQPQHF
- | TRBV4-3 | CASSQTDRANEKLFF
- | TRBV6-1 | CASSEVGGPMAYEQYF
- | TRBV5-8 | CASSLAGVFPYEQYF
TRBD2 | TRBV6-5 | CASSSSLAGVYEQYF
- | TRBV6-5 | CASSYARGGYTEAFF
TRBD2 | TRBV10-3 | CAIGNSGRNTGELFF
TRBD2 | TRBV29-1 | CSVPKTSGSYEQFF
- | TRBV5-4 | CASSHSRAYEQYF
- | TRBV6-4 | CASRREGSDTQYF
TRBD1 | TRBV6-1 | CASSNRGAESQHF
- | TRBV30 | CAWRIRGGGELFF
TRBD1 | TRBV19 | CASSSRGEQPQHF
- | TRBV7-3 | CASSPISVGGLRDEQFF
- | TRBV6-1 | CASSSFYGYTF
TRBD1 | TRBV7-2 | CASSRTGLSSGNTIYF
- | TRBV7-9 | CASSLVWSYDTYEQYF
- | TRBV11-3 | CASSLRGTEAFF
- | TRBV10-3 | CAISDRDYNEQFF
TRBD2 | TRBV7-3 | CASSLRGRDEQFF
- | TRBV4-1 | CASSQVGSGSSYEQYF
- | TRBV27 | CASRGPTREQYF
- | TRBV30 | CAWTGNNYGYTF
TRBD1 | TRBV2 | CASSERGQNNQPQHF
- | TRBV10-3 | CAISESLQGNTGELFF
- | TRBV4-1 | CASSQDRQTITDTQYF
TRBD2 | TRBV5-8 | CASSLQAGAADTQYF
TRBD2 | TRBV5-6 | CASSSSGVGPYEQYF
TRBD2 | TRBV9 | CASSPGTSGPPYEQYF
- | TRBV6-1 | CASSERTVYGYTF
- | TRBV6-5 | CASSRSRADTEAFF
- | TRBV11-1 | CASSLVSGRGYGETQYF
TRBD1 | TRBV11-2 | CASSMDRVQETQYF
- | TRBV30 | CAWSSGNNEKLFF
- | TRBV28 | CASTLVGRGYDTQYF
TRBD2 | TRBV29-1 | CSVDVPRDYTDTQYF
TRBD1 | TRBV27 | CASSGTGGNEQYF
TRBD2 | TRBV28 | CASSLTSGGTGELFF
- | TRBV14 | CASSQTGLSAYEQYF
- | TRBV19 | CASSQGPVNTEAFF
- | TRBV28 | CASSLWTGDQPQHF
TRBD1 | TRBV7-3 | CASTQPRMTGRSSTYEQYF
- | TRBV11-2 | CASSLDLNTEAFF
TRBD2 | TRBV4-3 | CASGPGTSGAYEQYF